This T cell receptor (beta chain) is from a study of beta chain features in type 1 diabetes. Broader study findings: A moderate, significant TCRB CDR3 shortening appeared in type 1 diabetes across four CD4+ subsets.

As every portion of the isolated RNA was reverse transcribed, the sequencing read expressed TCRB transcripts. Measured with immunoSEQ multiplex PCR; TCRdb has only the in-frame clones, and not every one. This table has under 200,000 clones, 6.5% to 10% appearing once. This clone was detected a few times. What it binds is not known. CDR1 is SGHRS and CDR2 is YFSETQ in the germline V gene. The length of the CDR3 is 15 residues. After removal of 5 bases from V and 5 bases from J, the junction contained 12 bases not matched to a gene. The rearrangement uses TRBV5-1 and TRBJ1-2; 7 bases align to TRBD1. The clonotype originates from a woman aged 18-29 years with type 1 diabetes. The sequencing input was central memory CD4+ T cells from blood. CDR3 nucleotides: TGCGCCAGCAGTCGCGAAGGGGGCGCTTTATATGGCTACACCTTC. Translated, it gives CASSREGGALYGYTF.